This TCR beta chain was found in a study of shared clonotypes between healthy human individuals. Sequencing used immunoSEQ multiplex PCR; TCRdb keeps in-frame clones, though not all of them. The sample has 640,000 or so clones, roughly 78% seen once. Points on this clone: Its matching antigen is unknown.

The CDR3 runs 16 residues. Germline CDR1 is SGHAT and CDR2 is FQNNGV. Between the trimmed V and J ends, which lost 1 base and 2 bases, there was a span of 14 bases. Study-level points and caveats: Non-shared clonotypes showed lower generation probabilities than clonotypes common to all four donors.

CD4+ cells were split into CD45RA+ naive and CD45RA-negative memory subsets. The rearrangement uses TRBV11-2 and TRBJ2-5; D is tentatively TRBD1 or TRBD2 (7 bases each). Sequencing was performed on memory CD4+ T cells sorted from blood. Subset denoted: CD45RA-negative fraction. The source of this sequence is a woman under 40 in good health. CDR3 sequence: CASSLGARGGQETQYF. CDR3 coding DNA: TGTGCCAGCAGCTTAGGGGCCAGGGGGGGGCAAGAGACCCAGTACTTC.